This TCR beta chain originates from a study of T cell responses to AZD1222 COVID-19 vaccine. Sequencing used immunoSEQ multiplex PCR; TCRdb keeps in-frame clones, though not all of them. The sample has some 130,000 clones; approximately 83% are singletons. V was pared by 6 bases and J by 5 bases, with 7 bases between. Germline CDR1 is LGHNA and CDR2 is YNFKEQ. The length of the CDR3 is 11 residues. This chain connects TRBV4-2 to TRBJ1-1; no definite D call. The sequence derives from an adult in good health. The input for sequencing was peripheral blood, taken on day 0 of AZD1222 vaccination. CDR3 loop: CASRFRTEAFF. CDR3 nucleotides: TGTGCCAGCAGATTTAGGACTGAAGCTTTCTTT.